These 21 T cell receptor beta chains were sequenced from one sample in a study of T cell responses to AZD1222 COVID-19 vaccine. Repertoires were generated with immunoSEQ multiplex PCR, while TCRdb's copy carries only in-frame clones and drops some. The repertoire holds around 110,000 clones, with about 92% as singletons. Source: peripheral blood, taken on day 0 of AZD1222 vaccination. These receptors originate from an adult in good health.

The genes are TRBV19 and TRBJ2-5; 7 bases are shared with TRBD1. Trimming cost V 4 bases and J 3 bases; bases outside gene matches: 8. This CDR3 comprises 15 residues. Germline V lookup: CDR1 LNHDA, CDR2 SQIVND (reference sequence). This chain's CDR3 is CASSTGTVREETQYF. The CDR3 coding sequence is TGTGCCAGTAGTACGGGGACAGTCCGGGAAGAGACCCAGTACTTC.

The rearrangement links TRBV13 to TRBJ2-7; 7 bases are a match to TRBD1. The CDR3 loop spans 12 amino acids. V was clipped by 5 bases and J by 6 bases; unmatched bases: 4. Germline V lookup: CDR1 PRHDT, CDR2 FYEKMQ (reference sequence). The CDR3, as DNA: TGTGCCAGCAGCCACCAGGGGGTCGAGCAGTACTTC. Translated: CASSHQGVEQYF.

The chain joins TRBV5-1 to TRBJ2-3, with 13 bases fitting TRBD2. V was clipped by 3 bases and J by 2 bases; unmatched bases: 12. The CDR3 runs 19 residues. Per germline, CDR1 SGHRS and CDR2 YFSETQ. This chain's CDR3 is CASSSSGLAGEWNTDTQYF. In DNA form, the CDR3 reads TGCGCCAGCAGCTCGTCAGGACTAGCGGGAGAATGGAACACAGATACGCAGTATTTT. The full variable domain, with the rest looked up from reference TRBV5-1 and TRBJ2-3, is KAGVTQTPRYLIKTRGQQVTLSCSPISGHRSVSWYQQTPGQGLQFLFEYFSETQRNKGNFPGRFSGRQFSNSRSEMNVSTLELGDSALYLCASSSSGLAGEWNTDTQYFGPGTRLTVL.

This sequence joins TRBV7-9 and TRBJ2-7; 10 nucleotides agree with TRBD2. Unmatched junction bases numbered 8, after V lost 1 base and J lost 2 bases. Germline V gene lookup returns CDR1 SEHNR and CDR2 FQNEAQ (reference sequence). CDR3 size: 17 residues. CDR3 loop: CASSLGGTSGATYEQYF. CDR3 bases: TGTGCCAGCAGCTTAGGTGGTACTAGCGGGGCGACCTACGAGCAGTACTTC.

The CDR3 here is CASRTPIAEQFF. Here the CDR3 DNA reads TGTGCCAGCAGAACCCCAATCGCTGAGCAGTTCTTC. The chain combines TRBV2 with TRBJ2-1; D not certain. The CDR3 length is 12 residues. V gave up 6 bases and J gave up 9 bases, with 12 bases separating them. The germline CDR1 and CDR2 sequences are SNHLY and FYNNEI.

This chain joins TRBV2 and TRBJ2-7; D is perhaps TRBD2 (6 bases). Germline V gives CDR1 SNHLY, CDR2 FYNNEI. The CDR3 length is 13 residues. The ends were cut back, 4 bases at V and 4 bases at J, with 11 bases in the middle. The CDR3 nucleotides are TGTGCCAGCAGTGGGGGAGGCGGATACGAGCAGTACTTC. Translation: CASSGGGGYEQYF.

Remarks on this clone: The identical CDR3 is also encoded by other nucleotide sequences in the sample. The rearrangement uses TRBV28 and TRBJ2-5; D possibly corresponds to TRBD1 (5 bases). The CDR3 loop spans 14 amino acids. Germline lookup yields CDR1 MDHEN and CDR2 SYDVKM. The germline V and J ends were trimmed by 2 bases and 2 bases, with 9 bases remaining between them. CDR3 protein: CASSLSRAQETQYF. The DNA for the CDR3 is TGTGCCAGCAGTTTAAGCAGGGCGCAAGAGACCCAGTACTTC.

The chain uses TRBV19 and TRBJ2-3, with a possible D match to TRBD1 (6 bases). This CDR3 spans 17 amino acids. V lost 7 bases, J lost 2 bases, and 22 bases lay in between. The germline V gene has CDR1 LNHDA and CDR2 SQIVND (reference sequence). CDR3 sequence reads: CASTARGPGHLTDTQYF. In nucleotides, the CDR3 is TGTGCCAGTACCGCAAGAGGCCCGGGACACCTCACAGATACGCAGTATTTT. Complete variable domain (other parts from reference TRBV19 and TRBJ2-3): DGGITQSPKYLFRKEGQNVTLSCEQNLNHDAMYWYRQDPGQGLRLIYYSQIVNDFQKGDIAEGYSVSREKKESFPLTVTSAQKNPTAFYLCASTARGPGHLTDTQYFGPGTRLTVL.

This chain connects TRBV4-1 to TRBJ2-1; a possible D gene is TRBD1 (6 bases). The germline V gene has CDR1 MGHRA and CDR2 YSYEKL. This CDR3 is built from 13 residues. Deletions cut 1 base from V and 8 bases from J, with 9 bases between. CDR3 sequence reads: CASSQVQGYEQFF. DNA of the CDR3: TGCGCCAGCAGCCAAGTCCAGGGGTATGAGCAGTTCTTC.

This chain connects TRBV12-3 or TRBV12-4 to TRBJ2-1; the D is unclear. V was shortened by 1 base and J by 7 bases, with 5 bases between the two germline ends. The CDR3 has 12 amino acids. This chain's CDR3 is CASSLGENEQFF. The CDR3 DNA reads TGTGCCAGCAGTTTAGGAGAAAATGAGCAGTTCTTC.

This rearrangement joins TRBV6-5 to TRBJ2-1; D unresolved. CDR1 and CDR2 (germline): MNHEY, SVGAGI. This CDR3 is 12 amino acids long. Between the trimmed V and J ends, which lost 6 bases and 9 bases, there was a span of 12 bases. The CDR3 region is CASRLGMAEQFF. As DNA, the CDR3 is TGTGCCAGCAGGCTAGGGATGGCTGAGCAGTTCTTC.

The rearrangement links TRBV6-5 to TRBJ1-3; D gene uncertain. Trimming stripped 0 bases from V and 0 bases from J, with 9 bases between. Germline values: CDR1 MNHEY, CDR2 SVGAGI. The CDR3 contains 16 residues. This CDR3 reads CASSYSGGSSGNTIYF. The CDR3 bases are TGTGCCAGCAGTTACTCAGGAGGGAGCTCTGGAAACACCATATATTTT.

The V gene is TRBV10-3, the J gene TRBJ2-1; 9 nucleotides match TRBD1. Germline V gene data show CDR1 as ENHRY and CDR2 as SYGVKD. J was trimmed by 0 bases and V by 1 base; bases with no gene match: 16. The CDR3 has 21 residues. The CDR3 loop is CAISEFIRQRQGVSSYNEQFF. In nucleotides, the CDR3 is TGTGCCATCAGTGAGTTCATCCGTCAGCGACAGGGGGTTAGCTCCTACAATGAGCAGTTCTTC.

The rearrangement links TRBV30 to TRBJ1-1, with D hard to call. The CDR3 totals 13 residues. The V gene lost 2 bases and the J gene lost 0 bases, with 7 bases spanning the gap. Per germline, CDR1 GTSNPN and CDR2 SVGIG (reference sequence). The CDR3 coding sequence is TGTGCCTGGAGTTCCGGGATGAACACTGAAGCTTTCTTT. This translates into CAWSSGMNTEAFF.

This clone was seen only a few times. The rearrangement links TRBV5-6 to TRBJ2-7; maybe TRBD1 (6 bases). Germline-derived CDR1 and CDR2 are SGHDT and YYEEEE. V was clipped by 0 bases and J by 2 bases, with 12 bases between them. The CDR3 is 15 residues long. The CDR3 region is CASSLGQGLTYEQYF. In DNA, the CDR3 is TGTGCCAGCAGCTTGGGGCAGGGGTTGACCTACGAGCAGTACTTC.

The chain couples TRBV2 to TRBJ2-1; D possibly corresponds to TRBD1 (6 bases). Germline V CDR1 and CDR2: SNHLY, FYNNEI. This CDR3 is built from 14 residues. V was trimmed by 4 bases and J by 0 bases, leaving 7 bases between them. Here the CDR3 DNA reads TGTGCCAGCAGTGTGGACAGCTCCTACAATGAGCAGTTCTTC. This encodes CASSVDSSYNEQFF.

The rearrangement uses TRBV27 and TRBJ1-1; 10 nucleotides line up with TRBD1. Germline CDR1 is MNHEY and CDR2 is SMNVEV (reference sequence). CDR3 length equals 16 residues. The V and J ends lost 6 bases and 3 bases, in that order; junction bases with no gene match: 10. The DNA of the CDR3 is TGTGCCAGCAGCCTATCCTCCGGGACAGGGGACACTGAAGCTTTCTTT. Translated: CASSLSSGTGDTEAFF.

V gene TRBV5-1 combines with J gene TRBJ2-3; no definite D call. Looked up from germline, CDR1 is SGHRS and CDR2 is YFSETQ. CDR3 length: 13 amino acids. With 3 bases removed from V and 4 bases from J, the gap between germline ends came to 9 bases. The CDR3 reads CASSYGSSDTQYF. DNA for the CDR3: TGCGCCAGCAGCTACGGCAGCTCAGATACGCAGTATTTT.

The CDR3 reads CASSQGIPQIGSEQYF. For the CDR3, the DNA is TGTGCCAGCAGCCAAGGAATTCCGCAGATTGGTTCCGAGCAGTACTTC. This rearrangement joins TRBV3-1 (or the pseudogene TRBV3-2) to TRBJ2-7; D gene unclear. From germline, CDR1 is LGHDT and CDR2 YNNKEL (reference sequence). V lost 1 base and J 6 bases, leaving 19 bases between the germline ends. This CDR3 is 16 amino acids long.

This clone was recorded only once. The J gene is TRBJ1-6, the V gene TRBV30; 9 bases line up with TRBD1. Trimming removed 0 bases from V and 3 bases from J; junction bases left unmatched: 3. The CDR3 extends over 16 amino acids. Germline loops: CDR1 GTSNPN, CDR2 SVGIG (reference sequence). The CDR3 sequence is CAWSVGDRDYNSPLHF. DNA for the CDR3: TGTGCCTGGAGTGTAGGGGACAGGGACTATAATTCACCCCTCCACTTT.

This chain links TRBV6-5 with TRBJ2-7; the D call may be TRBD1 or TRBD2 (6 bases each). The CDR3 is 14 residues long. The V end lost 4 bases, the J end lost 2 bases, and 12 bases lay between the germline ends. Germline CDR1 is MNHEY and CDR2 is SVGAGI. The CDR3, as DNA: TGTGCCAGCAGTTTCGACAGGACTACCTACGAGCAGTACTTC. It is translated as CASSFDRTTYEQYF.